These 25 T cell receptor beta chains originate from one sample sequenced in a study of cytomegalovirus exposure and HLA in healthy donors. The study ran its PCR with 60 Vbeta and 13 Jbeta primers. Sequencing was performed with immunoSEQ multiplex PCR; in TCRdb, only in-frame clones are kept and a portion is missing. The sample includes 200,000 to 250,000 clones. Sequencing was performed on PBMCs. The receptors were gathered from a young woman in good health and CMV-seropositive.

The V call is TRBV4-1, the J call TRBJ1-2; no firm D call. The V end was cut by 2 bases, the J end by 6 bases, with 16 bases between. From germline, CDR1 is MGHRA and CDR2 YSYEKL. This CDR3 is built from 15 residues. CDR3 bases: TGCGCCAGCAGCCAACTCCCGTTAAAGCCGGATGGCTACACCTTC. Translating gives CASSQLPLKPDGYTF.

The chain joins TRBV29-1 to TRBJ2-4; 8 nucleotides agree with TRBD1. Looked up from germline, CDR1 is SQVTM and CDR2 is ANQGSEA. The ends lost 6 bases at V and 2 bases at J; junction bases unmatched: 9. The CDR3 consists of 15 residues. The CDR3 DNA is TGCAGCGTCGCCGGACAGGGTAGTTCCAAAAACATTCAGTACTTC. Its translation is CSVAGQGSSKNIQYF.

The CDR3 DNA reads TGTGCCATCTCCCCACCACAGGGCCGGAGCTACGAGCAGTACTTC. This sequence encodes CAISPPQGRSYEQYF. The V gene is TRBV10-3, the J gene TRBJ2-7; D perhaps matches TRBD1 (6 bases). The CDR3 spans 15 residues. Trimming took off 8 bases at V and 3 bases at J, with 20 bases between the two ends. Germline V CDR1 and CDR2: ENHRY, SYGVKD.

The chain is built from TRBV28 and TRBJ1-2; TRBD1 agrees at 7 bases. Germline assignment: CDR1 MDHEN and CDR2 SYDVKM. The V and J ends lost 1 base and 8 bases, in that order; junction bases with no gene match: 7. The CDR3 runs 14 residues. The CDR3 reads CASSLLGGWVGYTF. Here the CDR3 DNA reads TGTGCCAGCAGTTTATTAGGGGGCTGGGTAGGCTACACCTTC.

This rearrangement joins TRBV5-6 to TRBJ2-7; D is uncertain. Germline CDR1 is SGHDT and CDR2 is YYEEEE. The CDR3 is 15 amino acids. V lost 1 base, J lost 0 bases, and 11 bases lay in between. This CDR3 reads CASSLYATVSYEQYF. DNA of the CDR3: TGTGCCAGCAGCTTGTATGCAACTGTCTCCTACGAGCAGTACTTC.

The chain combines TRBV5-1 with TRBJ2-3; possibly TRBD1 for D (5 bases). V was pared by 0 bases and J by 1 base, with 15 bases between. This CDR3 has 17 residues. Germline V gene data show CDR1 as SGHRS and CDR2 as YFSETQ. The CDR3 sequence: CASSLAVDSYGTDTQYF. The CDR3 bases are TGCGCCAGCAGCTTGGCAGTTGACAGCTATGGCACAGATACGCAGTATTTT.

This sequence joins TRBV5-1 and TRBJ1-1; 10 nucleotides match TRBD1. The length of the CDR3 is 17 residues. V shed 3 bases and J 0 bases; nucleotides not matched to a gene: 8. The germline V gene has CDR1 SGHRS and CDR2 YFSETQ. The DNA for the CDR3 is TGCGCCAGCAGCTGGGGACAGGGGATCGGTATGAACACTGAAGCTTTCTTT. This encodes CASSWGQGIGMNTEAFF.

The CDR3: CSVSGQRDETQYF. The CDR3 DNA is TGCAGCGTGAGCGGGCAGAGGGATGAGACCCAGTACTTC. The V call is TRBV29-1, the J call TRBJ2-5; TRBD2 is a possible D gene (6 bases). Trimming shortened V by 6 bases and J by 5 bases, and 16 bases separated the two germline ends. Per germline, CDR1 SQVTM and CDR2 ANQGSEA. The CDR3 spans 13 residues.

The CDR3: CASSFMDMELFF. The CDR3 DNA reads as TGTGCCAGCAGCTTCATGGACATGGAGCTGTTTTTT. The chain has TRBV6-5 and TRBJ2-2; perhaps TRBD1 as D (5 bases). Germline V gene sequence: CDR1 MNHEY, CDR2 SVGAGI. Between the trimmed V and J ends, which lost 6 bases and 10 bases, there was a span of 12 bases. CDR3 length equals 12 residues.

This sequence joins TRBV2 and TRBJ2-3, with 11 positions matching TRBD2. The CDR3 contains 15 residues. The germline CDR1 and CDR2 sequences are SNHLY and FYNNEI. V dropped 5 bases and J dropped 4; count of bases not matched to a gene: 5. The CDR3 sequence: CASSRLAGFPDTQYF. CDR3 bases: TGTGCCAGCAGTCGACTAGCGGGGTTTCCAGATACGCAGTATTTT.

The chain recombines TRBV6-5 with TRBJ2-1, with TRBD1 matching 7 bases. CDR1 MNHEY and CDR2 SVGAGI come from the germline V gene. With 6 bases clipped from V and 11 bases from J, the junction kept 10 bases outside the gene matches. The CDR3 sequence is 13 residues long. In DNA form, the CDR3 reads TGTGCCAGCAGCCTGGACAGGCCTTCTAAGCAGTTCTTC. Translated: CASSLDRPSKQFF.

This rearrangement joins TRBV28 to TRBJ1-2; no clear D. The CDR3 totals 11 residues. V lost 7 bases and J lost 2, with 5 bases in between. CDR1 and CDR2 from the germline V gene are MDHEN and SYDVKM. The CDR3 region is CASTQNYGYTF. The DNA of the CDR3 is TGTGCCAGCACGCAGAACTATGGCTACACCTTC.

The chain has TRBV19 and TRBJ1-2; TRBD1 is a possible D gene (5 bases). The ends were cut back, 3 bases at V and 7 bases at J, with 15 bases in the middle. This CDR3 is built from 14 residues. From germline, CDR1 is LNHDA and CDR2 SQIVND (reference sequence). The chain's CDR3 is CASSMARVGPGYTF. DNA of the CDR3: TGTGCCAGTAGTATGGCCAGGGTCGGGCCTGGCTACACCTTC.

The chain carries TRBV5-6 and TRBJ2-3; D gene ambiguous. V was pared by 1 base and J by 6 bases, with 6 bases between. This CDR3 comprises 12 residues. Germline lookup yields CDR1 SGHDT and CDR2 YYEEEE. The CDR3 spells CASSLSVDTQYF. As DNA, the CDR3 is TGTGCCAGCAGCTTGTCGGTGGATACGCAGTATTTT.

The V and J genes are TRBV20-1 and TRBJ1-2; D is ambiguous. The V gene lost 6 bases and the J gene lost 8 bases, with 13 bases spanning the gap. The CDR3 spans 11 residues. The germline CDR1 and CDR2 sequences are DFQATT and SNEGSKA (reference sequence). The CDR3 loop is CSAHLGGGYTF. In DNA, the CDR3 is TGCAGTGCGCACCTAGGAGGCGGCTACACCTTC.

The chain links TRBV4-3 to TRBJ2-3; 7 bases line up with TRBD2. Germline CDR1 LGHNA, CDR2 YSLEER. J gave up 2 bases and V 4 bases, and 9 bases lay outside the gene matches. There are 16 residues in the CDR3. The CDR3 here is CASSPGGRDYTDTQYF. The CDR3 DNA is TGCGCCAGCAGCCCCGGAGGGCGGGACTACACAGATACGCAGTATTTT.

V usage is TRBV5-1 and J usage is TRBJ2-1; the D gene is possibly TRBD1 (5 bases). The CDR3 spans 13 residues. CDR1 SGHRS and CDR2 YFSETQ come from the germline V gene. Between the trimmed V and J ends, which lost 5 bases and 5 bases, there was a span of 11 bases. In DNA form, the CDR3 reads TGCGCCAGCAGTGACAGAATTGACAATGAGCAGTTCTTC. It specifies CASSDRIDNEQFF. Full variable domain (outside the CDR3, taken from reference TRBV5-1 and TRBJ2-1): KAGVTQTPRYLIKTRGQQVTLSCSPISGHRSVSWYQQTPGQGLQFLFEYFSETQRNKGNFPGRFSGRQFSNSRSEMNVSTLELGDSALYLCASSDRIDNEQFFGPGTRLTVL.

The chain uses TRBV6-5 and TRBJ1-1, with 8 bases fitting TRBD1. This CDR3 is built from 12 residues. J gave up 8 bases and V 2 bases, and 1 base lay outside the gene matches. The V gene's germline CDR1 is MNHEY and CDR2 SVGAGI. The CDR3 DNA reads TGTGCCAGCAGTTACCGGACAGGGGAAGCTTTCTTT. It translates to CASSYRTGEAFF.

V gene TRBV7-2 combines with J gene TRBJ2-3; TRBD2 aligns across 8 bases. The germline CDR1 and CDR2 sequences are SGHTA and FQGNSA. V shed 5 bases and J 5 bases; nucleotides not matched to a gene: 9. This CDR3 has 15 residues. The CDR3 DNA reads as TGTGCCAGCAGCCGCGGACTAGCCCGCGGAGATACGCAGTATTTT. Translation: CASSRGLARGDTQYF.

V is TRBV9 and J is TRBJ2-1; 9 nucleotides align to TRBD2. CDR3 length: 13 residues. Germline CDR1 is SGDLS and CDR2 is YYNGEE. With V trimmed by 7 bases and J by 5 bases, 4 bases remained unmatched. The CDR3 is CASAGGPDNEQFF. For the CDR3, the DNA is TGTGCCAGCGCGGGAGGGCCCGACAATGAGCAGTTCTTC.

The chain carries TRBV7-2 and TRBJ2-1; possibly TRBD2 for D (5 bases). V gave up 5 bases and J gave up 6 bases, with 14 bases separating them. The CDR3 is 14 amino acids. The germline V gene encodes CDR1 SGHTA and CDR2 FQGNSA. CDR3 amino acids: CASSPSKGANEQFF. The CDR3 DNA reads as TGTGCCAGCAGCCCATCTAAGGGAGCCAATGAGCAGTTCTTC.

The rearrangement uses TRBV5-4 and TRBJ2-7; maybe TRBD2 (6 bases). Germline V gene data show CDR1 as SGHNT and CDR2 as YYREEE (reference sequence). V was pared by 4 bases and J by 3 bases, with 14 bases between. This CDR3 comprises 14 residues. CDR3 sequence (DNA): TGTGCCAGCAGCGATAGCCGGGGAGGCTACGAGCAGTACTTC. Its protein product is CASSDSRGGYEQYF. The full variable domain, completed using reference TRBV5-4 and TRBJ2-7, is ETGVTQSPTHLIKTRGQQVTLRCSSQSGHNTVSWYQQALGQGPQFIFQYYREEENGRGNFPPRFSGLQFPNYSSELNVNALELDDSALYLCASSDSRGGYEQYFGPGTRLTVT.

V gene TRBV6-5 combines with J gene TRBJ1-2; 9 bases line up with TRBD1. CDR1 and CDR2 from the germline V gene are MNHEY and SVGAGI. V trimming: 6 bases; J trimming: 4 bases; junction bases outside the gene matches: 6. The CDR3 contains 14 residues. The CDR3, as DNA: TGTGCCAGCAGAGGGGGACAGGGATCCTATGGCTACACCTTC. This gives the protein CASRGGQGSYGYTF.

The chain joins TRBV5-1 to TRBJ1-4; 9 positions match TRBD1. V shed 2 bases and J 7 bases; nucleotides not matched to a gene: 6. The CDR3 sequence is 15 residues long. Per germline, CDR1 SGHRS and CDR2 YFSETQ. CDR3 protein: CASSLQGASREKLFF. Here the CDR3 DNA reads TGCGCCAGCAGCTTACAGGGGGCGAGTCGTGAAAAACTGTTTTTT. Supplemented by reference TRBV5-1 and TRBJ1-4, the full variable domain reads KAGVTQTPRYLIKTRGQQVTLSCSPISGHRSVSWYQQTPGQGLQFLFEYFSETQRNKGNFPGRFSGRQFSNSRSEMNVSTLELGDSALYLCASSLQGASREKLFFGSGTQLSVL.

The chain's CDR3 is CSVVSLATNEQFF. CDR3 DNA: TGCAGCGTTGTGTCGCTAGCGACCAATGAGCAGTTCTTC. The chain is built from TRBV29-1 and TRBJ2-1, with TRBD2 as a possible D gene (6 bases). Germline V gene lookup returns CDR1 SQVTM and CDR2 ANQGSEA. CDR3 size: 13 residues. The germline V and J ends were trimmed by 4 bases and 6 bases, with 13 bases remaining between them.